What follows are 3 T cell receptor beta chains derived from one specimen sequenced in a study of blood T cell repertoires in COVID-19. Assay: immunoSEQ multiplex PCR; the TCRdb copy retains only in-frame clones and omits some. The profile shows over 200,000 clones, around 75% of them singletons. Sequenced material: peripheral blood. These receptors came from a human donor in a cohort sampled during active COVID-19.

This clone has a single count. The rearrangement joins TRBV5-5 to TRBJ1-5; D is unclear. Germline V gene lookup returns CDR1 SGHKS and CDR2 YYEKEE (reference sequence). V was shortened by 0 bases and J by 1 base, with 8 bases between the two germline ends. The CDR3 covers 15 residues. The CDR3 loop is CASSLGGQSNQPQHF. The CDR3 DNA reads as TGTGCCAGCAGCTTGGGAGGGCAGAGCAATCAGCCCCAGCATTTT.

This clone was seen many times. V is TRBV13 and J is TRBJ2-7; TRBD1 might be the D (5 bases). Germline V gene data show CDR1 as PRHDT and CDR2 as FYEKMQ (reference sequence). The CDR3 has 15 residues. V lost 3 bases and J lost 4, with 16 bases in between. The CDR3 nucleotides read TGTGCCAGCAGCTTTGCCGGCGTAGACAGTTACGAGCAGTACTTC. Translated: CASSFAGVDSYEQYF.

To note about this clone: This same CDR3 is encoded by further DNA sequences in the sample. This sequence joins TRBV5-1 and TRBJ2-1, with D possibly matching TRBD1 (6 bases). Germline CDR1 and CDR2: SGHRS and YFSETQ. Trimming shortened V by 3 bases and J by 7 bases, and 8 bases separated the two germline ends. The CDR3 totals 12 residues. The CDR3 bases are TGCGCCAGCAGCTCCCAGGGGAATGAGCAGTTCTTC. Translating it yields CASSSQGNEQFF.